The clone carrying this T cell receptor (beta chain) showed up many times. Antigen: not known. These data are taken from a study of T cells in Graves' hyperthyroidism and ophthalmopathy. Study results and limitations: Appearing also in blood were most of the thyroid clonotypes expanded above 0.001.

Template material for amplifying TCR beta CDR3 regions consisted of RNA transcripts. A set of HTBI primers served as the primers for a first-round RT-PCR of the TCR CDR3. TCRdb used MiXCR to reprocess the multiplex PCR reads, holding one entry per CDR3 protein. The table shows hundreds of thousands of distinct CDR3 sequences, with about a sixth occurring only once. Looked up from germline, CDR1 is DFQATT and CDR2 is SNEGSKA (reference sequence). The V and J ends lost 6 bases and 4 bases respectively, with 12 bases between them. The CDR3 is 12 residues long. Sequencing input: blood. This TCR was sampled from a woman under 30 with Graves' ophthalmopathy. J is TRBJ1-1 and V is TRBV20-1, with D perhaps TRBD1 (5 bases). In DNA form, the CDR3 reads TGCAGTGCCCCGGGACGGTCCACTGAAGCTTTCTTT. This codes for CSAPGRSTEAFF.